This TCR delta chain was sequenced for a study of gamma-delta T cells after stem cell transplantation. V lost 1 base to trimming and J lost 0 bases; unmatched junction nucleotides: 7. From germline, CDR1 is GEAIGNYY and CDR2 EKD. This CDR3 contains 18 residues. TCRdb ran CATT on the RT-PCR reads. This sample carries some 5,000 delta-chain clones, 1.9% of them seen once, and the ten largest clones take around 30%. In this sample, this clone turned up a few times. This DNA's translation and the protein TCRdb lists, from a much larger clone, do not match at residue 12, likely due to a read error; the protein shown is translated from the DNA.

The TCR comes from a human donor. It is not recorded whose cells these are; they may come from a transplant donor. The sequencing sample was made of gamma-delta T cells. The genes are TRDV2 and TRDJ1; TRDD3 matches at 13 bases. The CDR3 DNA sequence: TGTGCCTGTGACACGCTGACTGGGGGATACGAGGACACCGATAAACTCATCTTT. Translated: CACDTLTGGYEDTDKLIF.